This T cell receptor (beta chain) was profiled in a study of shared clonotypes between healthy human individuals. Across the study: Sampling drew on donors who were two women and a few men aged 18 to 49.

The CDR3 is 13 amino acids. The V gene lost 8 bases and the J gene lost 5 bases, with 15 bases spanning the gap. The V gene's germline CDR1 is SNHLY and CDR2 FYNNEI. The authors distributed each subset's genomic DNA evenly over several immunoSEQ plates. Repertoires were generated with immunoSEQ multiplex PCR, while TCRdb's copy carries only in-frame clones and drops some. This table holds about 87,000 clones, about half found once. The receptor was derived from a middle-aged woman in good health. Some clones in this sample may be carry-over from other donors' samples. Sequencing used PBMCs. The rearrangement joins TRBV2 to TRBJ1-1, with D unresolved. CDR3: CASFPGLRTEAFF. The CDR3 nucleotides are TGTGCCAGCTTCCCTGGCCTTAGGACTGAAGCTTTCTTT.